These 28 T cell receptor beta chains were all obtained from the same sample, sequenced in a study of blood T cell repertoires in COVID-19. Sequencing used immunoSEQ multiplex PCR; TCRdb keeps in-frame clones, though not all of them. The sample records more than 150,000 clones, roughly nine tenths being singletons. Sequencing was performed on peripheral blood. The source is a man between 65 and 80 years old with active or convalescent COVID-19.

The rearrangement uses TRBV7-9 and TRBJ1-3; D unresolved. CDR3 length: 12 amino acids. Germline lookup yields CDR1 SEHNR and CDR2 FQNEAQ (reference sequence). The V and J ends lost 3 bases and 4 bases respectively, with 4 bases between them. CDR3 DNA sequence: TGTGCCAGCAGCTTGGAGGGAAACACCATATATTTT. Translated, it gives CASSLEGNTIYF. The full variable domain, completed using reference TRBV7-9 and TRBJ1-3, is DTGVSQNPRHKITKRGQNVTFRCDPISEHNRLYWYRQTLGQGPEFLTYFQNEAQLEKSRLLSDRFSAERPKGSFSTLEIQRTEQGDSAMYLCASSLEGNTIYFGEGSWLTVV.

The chain combines TRBV14 with TRBJ1-2; D possibly corresponds to TRBD1 (6 bases). The germline gives CDR1 SGHDN, CDR2 FVKESK. The CDR3 has 15 amino acids. V was cut by 1 base and J by 4 bases, with 13 bases left in between. Here the CDR3 DNA reads TGTGCCAGCAGCCAAGGGAACAGGGCTTTCTATGGCTACACCTTC. It is translated as CASSQGNRAFYGYTF.

This clone was picked up one time. The gene calls are TRBV20-1 and TRBJ1-1; D is ambiguous. The germline gives CDR1 DFQATT, CDR2 SNEGSKA (reference sequence). The CDR3 loop spans 11 amino acids. V was pared by 1 base and J by 7 bases, with 7 bases between. The CDR3 nucleotides read TGCAGTGCTAGAGGCCGGGTTGAAGCTTTCTTT. Protein sequence: CSARGRVEAFF.

The rearrangement joins TRBV28 to TRBJ1-6; 7 bases agree with TRBD1. The CDR3 spans 14 residues. V was pared by 7 bases and J by 6 bases, with 6 bases of the junction left unmatched. Germline values: CDR1 MDHEN, CDR2 SYDVKM. CDR3: CASMGQSGNSPLHF. The CDR3 coding sequence is TGTGCCAGCATGGGACAGTCTGGTAATTCACCCCTCCACTTT.

The chain is built from TRBV19 and TRBJ1-2; 12 bases align to TRBD1. Looked up from germline, CDR1 is LNHDA and CDR2 is SQIVND (reference sequence). Trimming at V came to 5 bases and at J to 7 bases, leaving 11 bases not matched to a gene. The CDR3 has 16 residues. CDR3 sequence reads: CASSSYRGQGALGYTF. CDR3 nucleotide sequence: TGTGCCAGTAGTTCCTATAGGGGACAGGGGGCACTTGGCTACACCTTC.

This clone appeared a few times. The chain joins TRBV5-4 to TRBJ1-4, with a tentative D call TRBD1 (5 bases). Germline V CDR1 and CDR2: SGHNT, YYREEE (reference sequence). V was cut by 1 base and J by 5 bases, with 6 bases left in between. The CDR3 loop spans 13 amino acids. CDR3 in amino acids: CASSLKGNEKLFF. In DNA, the CDR3 is TGTGCCAGCAGCTTGAAGGGGAATGAAAAACTGTTTTTT.

J is TRBJ2-1 and V is TRBV9; D may be TRBD2 (5 bases). Germline CDR1 and CDR2: SGDLS and YYNGEE. The CDR3 consists of 15 residues. V lost 2 bases and J lost 0, with 9 bases in between. This CDR3 is CASSVSSNSYNEQFF. The DNA for the CDR3 is TGTGCCAGCAGCGTCTCTAGCAACTCCTACAATGAGCAGTTCTTC. Full variable domain (missing parts from reference TRBV9 and TRBJ2-1): DSGVTQTPKHLITATGQRVTLRCSPRSGDLSVYWYQQSLDQGLQFLIQYYNGEERAKGNILERFSAQQFPDLHSELNLSSLELGDSALYFCASSVSSNSYNEQFFGPGTRLTVL.

V usage is TRBV4-3 and J usage is TRBJ1-4; possibly TRBD1 for D (5 bases). The V gene lost 2 bases and the J gene lost 7 bases, with 14 bases spanning the gap. CDR1 is LGHNA, CDR2 YSLEER, per germline. CDR3 size: 15 residues. DNA of the CDR3: TGCGCCAGCAGCCAAATCGGGGGGAGCGGTGAAAAACTGTTTTTT. Translation: CASSQIGGSGEKLFF.

This clone has only one observation. This chain joins TRBV18 and TRBJ1-1; 10 bases align to TRBD1. Germline V gene lookup returns CDR1 KGHSH and CDR2 LQKENI. The trim removed 1 base at V and 4 bases at J, leaving 6 bases unmatched. CDR3 length equals 16 residues. Written as DNA, the CDR3 is TGTGCCAGCTCACCACTCGGGACAGGGGTTGTCACTGAAGCTTTCTTT. Translation: CASSPLGTGVVTEAFF.

This chain joins TRBV3-1 (or the pseudogene TRBV3-2) and TRBJ1-2; 10 bases are a match to TRBD1. V was clipped by 5 bases and J by 6 bases; unmatched bases: 3. This CDR3 spans 13 amino acids. Germline CDR1 reads LGHDT; CDR2 reads YNNKEL (reference sequence). CDR3 coding DNA: TGTGCCAGCAGCTTGGGACAGGGGAATGGCTACACCTTC. Its protein product is CASSLGQGNGYTF.

The CDR3 DNA reads TGTGCCAGCAGCAGCAGGGGGAGTGGGGCCAACGTCCTGACTTTC. Protein: CASSSRGSGANVLTF. The gene calls are TRBV6-5 and TRBJ2-6; 7 bases are shared with TRBD1. The J segment lost 3 bases and the V segment lost 6 bases, leaving 5 bases of the junction unmatched. From germline, CDR1 is MNHEY and CDR2 SVGAGI. The CDR3 runs to 15 residues.

The chain links TRBV30 to TRBJ1-2; TRBD1 matches at 11 bases. The junction had 9 bases not matched to a gene; V was cut back by 2 bases and J by 7 bases. The CDR3 totals 15 residues. CDR1 and CDR2 from the germline V gene are GTSNPN and SVGIG (reference sequence). For the CDR3, the DNA is TGTGCCTGGAGTCGGGGGGACAGGGGGATCAGTGGCTACACCTTC. As protein: CAWSRGDRGISGYTF.

This clone was counted once. The chain is built from TRBV2 and TRBJ1-5; 9 nucleotides match TRBD1. CDR3 length equals 15 residues. In germline, CDR1 is SNHLY, CDR2 FYNNEI. V lost 2 bases to trimming and J lost 9 bases; unmatched junction nucleotides: 8. The CDR3 sequence: CASSENWTGERPQHF. In nucleotides, the CDR3 is TGTGCCAGCAGTGAAAACTGGACAGGGGAAAGGCCCCAGCATTTT. The full variable domain, with the rest looked up from reference TRBV2 and TRBJ1-5, is EPEVTQTPSHQVTQMGQEVILRCVPISNHLYFYWYRQILGQKVEFLVSFYNNEISEKSEIFDDQFSVERPDGSNFTLKIRSTKLEDSAMYFCASSENWTGERPQHFGDGTRLSIL.

The CDR3 bases are TGTGCCAGCACTCTAACAGGCGGGACGAACTATGGCTACACCTTC. It translates to CASTLTGGTNYGYTF. This rearrangement joins TRBV3-1 (or the pseudogene TRBV3-2) to TRBJ1-2; the D gene is possibly TRBD1 (5 bases). Looked up from germline, CDR1 is LGHDT and CDR2 is YNNKEL (reference sequence). This CDR3 is 15 amino acids long. Trimming shortened V by 7 bases and J by 2 bases, and 17 bases separated the two germline ends.

This clone has a count of ten or more. The chain joins TRBV7-2 to TRBJ1-2; the D gene is possibly TRBD1 (5 bases). The CDR3 sequence is 14 residues long. The V gene lost 1 base and the J gene lost 14 bases, with 20 bases spanning the gap. The germline V gene encodes CDR1 SGHTA and CDR2 FQGNSA. The CDR3 DNA reads TGTGCCAGCAGCTTAGGGTTATCGGGGGACCCGGAGACCTTC. Translation gives CASSLGLSGDPETF. The entire variable domain, with the rest obtained from reference TRBV7-2 and TRBJ1-2, is as follows: GAGVSQSPSNKVTEKGKDVELRCDPISGHTALYWYRQSLGQGLEFLIYFQGNSAPDKSGLPSDRFSAERTGGSVSTLTIQRTQQEDSAVYLCASSLGLSGDPETFGSGTRLTVV.

The gene calls are TRBV5-1 and TRBJ2-1, with TRBD2 matching 14 bases. The J segment lost 7 bases and the V segment lost 4 bases, leaving 7 bases of the junction unmatched. Germline V gene data show CDR1 as SGHRS and CDR2 as YFSETQ. The CDR3 has 16 amino acids. CDR3 DNA: TGCGCCAGCAGCCCGCCGGGACTAGCGGGAGCGAATGAGCAGTTCTTC. It is translated as CASSPPGLAGANEQFF.

The rearrangement uses TRBV5-1 and TRBJ1-4; maybe TRBD1 (5 bases). Germline V gives CDR1 SGHRS, CDR2 YFSETQ. The CDR3 extends over 17 amino acids. V was clipped by 1 base and J by 6 bases, with 19 bases between them. The CDR3 sequence: CASSLMARRGTDEKLFF. DNA for the CDR3: TGCGCCAGCAGCTTGATGGCGAGGAGGGGCACCGATGAAAAACTGTTTTTT.

CDR3 in DNA: TGTGCCAGCAGCAATTCCCCAGGGGATGCTTATGGCTACACCTTC. It specifies CASSNSPGDAYGYTF. The rearrangement links TRBV5-4 to TRBJ1-2, with D maybe TRBD1 (6 bases). The CDR3 is made up of 15 amino acids. The V gene's germline CDR1 is SGHNT and CDR2 YYREEE (reference sequence). V was clipped by 4 bases and J by 5 bases, with 18 bases between them.

The chain uses TRBV4-1 and TRBJ1-2; D possibly corresponds to TRBD1 (6 bases). This CDR3 contains 15 residues. The germline V and J ends were trimmed by 0 bases and 5 bases, with 13 bases remaining between them. CDR1 MGHRA and CDR2 YSYEKL come from the germline V gene. The CDR3 is CASSQDNAGTYGYTF. The CDR3 nucleotides read TGCGCCAGCAGCCAAGATAACGCAGGGACATATGGCTACACCTTC.

This chain joins TRBV7-9 and TRBJ2-7, with TRBD1 identical over 7 bases. Looked up from germline, CDR1 is SEHNR and CDR2 is FQNEAQ (reference sequence). Trimming at V came to 5 bases and at J to 1 base, leaving 11 bases not matched to a gene. The CDR3 loop spans 16 amino acids. Here the CDR3 reads CASSPWDSAPSYEQYF. Here the CDR3 DNA reads TGTGCCAGCAGCCCCTGGGACAGCGCGCCTTCCTACGAGCAGTACTTC.

CDR3 residues: CASSSGAAAYNEQFF. The CDR3 coding sequence is TGTGCCAGCAGCTCAGGGGCCGCCGCCTACAATGAGCAGTTCTTC. The rearrangement links TRBV7-2 to TRBJ2-1; perhaps TRBD1 as D (6 bases). V lost 4 bases, J lost 2 bases, and 12 bases lay in between. The CDR3 totals 15 residues. Germline V gives CDR1 SGHTA, CDR2 FQGNSA. Full variable domain (outside the CDR3, taken from reference TRBV7-2 and TRBJ2-1): GAGVSQSPSNKVTEKGKDVELRCDPISGHTALYWYRQSLGQGLEFLIYFQGNSAPDKSGLPSDRFSAERTGGSVSTLTIQRTQQEDSAVYLCASSSGAAAYNEQFFGPGTRLTVL.

The CDR3 protein is CASSSQGRGEAFF. CDR3 bases: TGTGCCAGCAGTTCGCAGGGCAGGGGTGAAGCTTTCTTT. This chain connects TRBV28 to TRBJ1-1, with D perhaps matching TRBD1 (6 bases). Per the germline V gene, CDR1 is MDHEN and CDR2 is SYDVKM. V shed 4 bases and J shed 7 bases, with 13 bases lying between them. The CDR3 extends over 13 amino acids.

The rearrangement links TRBV7-9 to TRBJ1-6, with no clear D. The CDR3 spans 13 residues. CDR1 and CDR2 (germline): SEHNR, FQNEAQ (reference sequence). The germline V and J ends were trimmed by 2 bases and 9 bases, with 8 bases remaining between them. The CDR3 DNA reads TGTGCCAGCAGCTTATACAACAGTTCACCCCTCCACTTT. It translates to CASSLYNSSPLHF.

The V and J genes are TRBV6-5 and TRBJ1-6; D may be TRBD1 (6 bases). Looked up from germline, CDR1 is MNHEY and CDR2 is SVGAGI. V lost 5 bases and J 10 bases, leaving 15 bases between the germline ends. This CDR3 contains 14 residues. As DNA, the CDR3 is TGTGCCAGCAGTAGGACCAGGGGTCCCTCACCCCTCCACTTT. This translates into CASSRTRGPSPLHF.

The chain recombines TRBV5-1 with TRBJ2-7, with D possibly matching TRBD1 (6 bases). The germline V gene has CDR1 SGHRS and CDR2 YFSETQ. There are 13 residues in the CDR3. V lost 6 bases, J lost 7 bases, and 17 bases lay in between. The CDR3 sequence is CASTFTGSREQYF. The CDR3 DNA follows: TGCGCCAGCACCTTCACAGGGTCTCGAGAGCAGTACTTC.

V usage is TRBV5-4 and J usage is TRBJ1-1; TRBD1 might be the D (5 bases). V was trimmed by 4 bases and J by 4 bases, leaving 14 bases between them. The CDR3 runs 14 residues. Germline CDR1 and CDR2: SGHNT and YYREEE (reference sequence). The CDR3 DNA reads as TGTGCCAGCAGCCTCCGGGAGGGGCTCACTGAAGCTTTCTTT. Encoded protein: CASSLREGLTEAFF. The full variable domain, its missing parts supplied by reference TRBV5-4 and TRBJ1-1, is ETGVTQSPTHLIKTRGQQVTLRCSSQSGHNTVSWYQQALGQGPQFIFQYYREEENGRGNFPPRFSGLQFPNYSSELNVNALELDDSALYLCASSLREGLTEAFFGQGTRLTVV.

This rearrangement joins TRBV18 to TRBJ2-3; a weak D match, TRBD1 (5 bases). Germline CDR1 and CDR2: KGHSH and LQKENI. V lost 5 bases, J lost 0 bases, and 15 bases lay in between. This CDR3 has 16 residues. The CDR3 here is CASSSSTVSSTDTQYF. CDR3 in DNA: TGTGCCAGCTCATCATCGACAGTCTCTAGCACAGATACGCAGTATTTT.

This clone was detected once. The rearrangement uses TRBV19 and TRBJ1-1; D might be TRBD1 (6 bases). Germline CDR1 reads LNHDA; CDR2 reads SQIVND (reference sequence). This CDR3 comprises 13 residues. Trimming cost V 7 bases and J 6 bases, with 15 bases left between them. This chain's CDR3 is CASTGGRGPEAFF. CDR3 sequence (DNA): TGTGCCAGTACTGGGGGCCGCGGGCCTGAAGCTTTCTTT.